What follows describes a single T cell receptor beta chain. This specimen belongs to a study of control samples from healthy donors and cancer patients. Here immunoSEQ multiplex PCR was the method, and the copy in TCRdb shows in-frame clones only, minus some. The sample consists of roughly 220,000 clones, over 90% of them appearing once. The CDR3 consists of 15 residues. The germline V gene encodes CDR1 SGHRS and CDR2 YFSETQ. Deletions cut 2 bases from V and 7 bases from J, with 18 bases between. The chain uses TRBV5-1 and TRBJ1-2; D perhaps matches TRBD1 (5 bases). The specimen sequenced was blood. The TCR sequence derives from a man aged 50-60 years in good health. Here the CDR3 DNA reads TGCGCCAGCAGCTTTTCCTCCCTGGGGGAACTTGGCTACACCTTC. It translates to CASSFSSLGELGYTF.